A selection of T cell receptor beta chains follows, all from one sample in a study of shared clonotypes between healthy human individuals. Libraries were prepared by immunoSEQ multiplex PCR; TCRdb keeps only in-frame clonotypes and omits some of them. The data show some 2,100,000 clones, with around 95% seen just once and around 0.13% held by the top ten. Input material: naive CD4+ T cells sorted from blood. Source of these receptors: a man younger than 35 in good health. Each CDR3 is given with its conserved first and last residue. Each record gives: D gene, CDR3 length, clone size, V gene, J gene, CDR3 protein, CDR3 DNA. D genes are given only for firm matches. The size of a clone is reported for some rows only, either as once, few or many, or as a class for expanded clones.

D: -
length: 16
size: -
V: TRBV18
J: TRBJ2-7
CDR3: CASSPGWKGSSYEQYF
DNA: TGTGCCAGCTCCCCGGGATGGAAAGGCAGCTCCTACGAGCAGTACTTC

D: -
length: 13
size: -
V: TRBV18
J: TRBJ2-2
CDR3: CASSLSVTGELFF
DNA: TGTGCCAGCTCACTCTCAGTAACCGGGGAGCTGTTTTTT

D: TRBD1
length: 15
size: -
V: TRBV19
J: TRBJ1-2
CDR3: CASSVQGVSNYGYTF
DNA: TGTGCCAGTAGTGTTCAGGGGGTGTCCAACTATGGCTACACCTTC

D: TRBD1
length: 15
size: once
V: TRBV5-1
J: TRBJ1-5
CDR3: CASSLGGQEGQPQHF
DNA: TGCGCCAGCAGCTTGGGGGGACAGGAGGGTCAGCCCCAGCATTTT

D: -
length: 14
size: -
V: TRBV7-9
J: TRBJ2-7
CDR3: CASSLKGGTYEQYF
DNA: TGTGCCAGCAGCTTAAAAGGCGGGACCTACGAGCAGTACTTC

D: -
length: 15
size: -
V: TRBV5-6
J: TRBJ1-2
CDR3: CASSLGQGPNYGYTF
DNA: TGTGCCAGCAGCTTGGGGCAGGGGCCTAACTATGGCTACACCTTC

D: TRBD1
length: 16
size: -
V: TRBV11-2
J: TRBJ2-7
CDR3: CASSLAGTASSYEQYF
DNA: TGTGCCAGCAGCTTGGCCGGGACAGCGAGCTCCTACGAGCAGTACTTC

D: -
length: 11
size: once
V: TRBV27
J: TRBJ2-5
CDR3: CASSLPETQYF
DNA: TGTGCCAGCAGTTTACCGGAGACCCAGTACTTC

D: TRBD2
length: 16
size: -
V: TRBV5-1
J: TRBJ2-1
CDR3: CASSLGAGGPHNEQFF
DNA: TGCGCCAGCAGCCTGGGGGCGGGAGGGCCTCACAATGAGCAGTTCTTC

D: -
length: 13
size: -
V: TRBV9
J: TRBJ2-7
CDR3: CASSVGAPSEQYF
DNA: TGTGCCAGCAGCGTAGGGGCACCCAGCGAGCAGTACTTC

D: TRBD2
length: 17
size: -
V: TRBV5-6
J: TRBJ2-2
CDR3: CASSLAWLAANTGELFF
DNA: TGTGCCAGCAGCTTGGCCTGGCTAGCGGCCAACACCGGGGAGCTGTTTTTT

D: -
length: 13
size: -
V: TRBV19
J: TRBJ1-3
CDR3: CASSIRERNTIYF
DNA: TGTGCCAGTAGTATACGGGAGAGGAACACCATATATTTT

D: -
length: 17
size: -
V: TRBV7-2
J: TRBJ2-3
CDR3: CASSIRGSGGKWDTQYF
DNA: TGTGCCAGCAGTATAAGGGGTAGCGGAGGCAAGTGGGATACGCAGTATTTT

D: -
length: 15
size: once
V: TRBV12-5
J: TRBJ2-2
CDR3: CASGLGYTNTGELFF
DNA: TGTGCTAGTGGTTTGGGGTACACGAACACCGGGGAGCTGTTTTTT

D: TRBD2
length: 15
size: -
V: TRBV30
J: TRBJ2-7
CDR3: CAWVPGTSGSYEQYF
DNA: TGTGCCTGGGTACCCGGGACTAGTGGTTCGTACGAGCAGTACTTC

D: TRBD1
length: 17
size: -
V: TRBV5-4
J: TRBJ2-4
CDR3: CASSLGGQGGSKNIQYF
DNA: TGTGCCAGCAGCTTGGGGGGACAGGGAGGGTCCAAAAACATTCAGTACTTC

D: -
length: 12
size: -
V: TRBV11-2
J: TRBJ1-2
CDR3: CASSSRSYGYTF
DNA: TGTGCCAGCAGCTCTCGGAGCTATGGCTACACCTTC

D: -
length: 12
size: -
V: TRBV19
J: TRBJ2-7
CDR3: CASSIRQDEQYF
DNA: TGTGCCAGTAGTATAAGGCAGGACGAGCAGTACTTC

D: -
length: 15
size: -
V: TRBV6-6
J: TRBJ2-2
CDR3: CASSYTRGDTGELFF
DNA: TGTGCCAGCAGTTACACCAGGGGGGACACCGGGGAGCTGTTTTTT

D: TRBD2
length: 16
size: few
V: TRBV6-5
J: TRBJ2-7
CDR3: CASSYKPGLADYEQYF
DNA: TGTGCCAGCAGCTACAAACCGGGACTAGCGGACTACGAGCAGTACTTC

D: -
length: 15
size: -
V: TRBV5-1
J: TRBJ2-1
CDR3: CASSPGQSSYNEQFF
DNA: TGCGCCAGCAGCCCTGGACAGAGCTCCTACAATGAGCAGTTCTTC

D: -
length: 15
size: -
V: TRBV7-2
J: TRBJ2-7
CDR3: CASSLVVASTYEQYF
DNA: TGTGCCAGCAGCTTAGTAGTAGCGAGTACCTACGAGCAGTACTTC

D: -
length: 13
size: -
V: TRBV7-2
J: TRBJ1-1
CDR3: CASSFRVNTEAFF
DNA: TGTGCCAGCAGCTTCCGGGTTAACACTGAAGCTTTCTTT

D: -
length: 15
size: -
V: TRBV19
J: TRBJ2-5
CDR3: CASSMVSGSQETQYF
DNA: TGTGCCAGTAGTATGGTTTCGGGGTCCCAAGAGACCCAGTACTTC

D: -
length: 14
size: once
V: TRBV5-1
J: TRBJ2-7
CDR3: CASSLDWFGYEQYF
DNA: TGCGCCAGCAGCTTGGATTGGTTCGGCTACGAGCAGTACTTC

D: -
length: 15
size: -
V: TRBV30
J: TRBJ1-1
CDR3: CAWSARTRMNTEAFF
DNA: TGTGCCTGGAGTGCTCGGACAAGGATGAACACTGAAGCTTTCTTT

D: -
length: 14
size: -
V: TRBV15
J: TRBJ1-1
CDR3: CATSRDAGNTEAFF
DNA: TGTGCCACCAGCAGAGATGCAGGGAACACTGAAGCTTTCTTT

D: -
length: 11
size: -
V: TRBV20-1
J: TRBJ2-5
CDR3: CSASGVETQYF
DNA: TGCAGTGCTAGCGGGGTGGAGACCCAGTACTTC

D: -
length: 13
size: -
V: TRBV6-5
J: TRBJ1-2
CDR3: CASSPPGGAGYTF
DNA: TGTGCCAGCAGTCCCCCGGGGGGAGCTGGCTACACCTTC

D: -
length: 13
size: few
V: TRBV6-5
J: TRBJ2-3
CDR3: CASSSTDTDTQYF
DNA: TGTGCCAGCAGTTCTACAGACACAGATACGCAGTATTTT

D: -
length: 14
size: once
V: TRBV9
J: TRBJ2-7
CDR3: CASSAPPGSSEQYF
DNA: TGTGCCAGCAGCGCTCCCCCGGGGTCGAGTGAGCAGTACTTC

D: -
length: 15
size: -
V: TRBV5-1
J: TRBJ1-4
CDR3: CASRKGDWTNEKLFF
DNA: TGCGCCAGTCGGAAGGGAGATTGGACTAATGAAAAACTGTTTTTT

D: TRBD2
length: 16
size: -
V: TRBV10-3
J: TRBJ2-1
CDR3: CAIRKTTSGNYNEQFF
DNA: TGTGCCATCAGGAAGACAACTAGCGGGAACTACAATGAGCAGTTCTTC

D: TRBD1
length: 14
size: few
V: TRBV19
J: TRBJ1-2
CDR3: CASSVLGQNYGYTF
DNA: TGTGCCAGTAGTGTCTTGGGACAGAACTATGGCTACACCTTC

D: -
length: 12
size: -
V: TRBV6-5
J: TRBJ1-4
CDR3: CASSRPDSGLFF
DNA: TGTGCCAGCAGCCGACCCGACAGTGGGCTGTTTTTT

D: TRBD1
length: 16
size: once
V: TRBV10-2
J: TRBJ1-2
CDR3: CASSERGQGKVYGYTF
DNA: TGCGCCAGCAGTGAACGGGGACAGGGGAAAGTTTATGGCTACACCTTC

D: -
length: 14
size: -
V: TRBV27
J: TRBJ2-5
CDR3: CASSLSGIGETQYF
DNA: TGTGCCAGCAGTTTATCAGGGATAGGAGAGACCCAGTACTTC

D: -
length: 14
size: -
V: TRBV27
J: TRBJ1-1
CDR3: CASSLIGFGFRAFF
DNA: TGTGCCAGCAGTTTAATCGGTTTCGGTTTCCGAGCTTTCTTT

D: TRBD1
length: 13
size: -
V: TRBV9
J: TRBJ1-2
CDR3: CASSVDRVSGYTF
DNA: TGTGCCAGCAGCGTTGACAGGGTTAGTGGCTACACCTTC

D: -
length: 15
size: -
V: TRBV18
J: TRBJ2-5
CDR3: CASSPRQEAGETQYF
DNA: TGTGCCAGCTCACCCCGACAGGAGGCTGGGGAGACCCAGTACTTC

D: TRBD2
length: 14
size: -
V: TRBV7-2
J: TRBJ2-7
CDR3: CASSEGREGNKQYF
DNA: TGTGCCAGCAGCGAGGGGAGGGAAGGGAATAAGCAGTACTTC

D: -
length: 15
size: -
V: TRBV4-1
J: TRBJ1-5
CDR3: CASSPRGSPNQPQHF
DNA: TGCGCCAGCAGCCCGAGAGGCTCTCCCAATCAGCCCCAGCATTTT

D: -
length: 15
size: -
V: TRBV5-1
J: TRBJ1-2
CDR3: CASSLQGEKPYGYTF
DNA: TGCGCCAGCAGCTTACAGGGCGAGAAGCCCTATGGCTACACCTTC

D: -
length: 14
size: -
V: TRBV7-2
J: TRBJ1-6
CDR3: CASSLVGIDSPLHF
DNA: TGTGCCAGCAGCTTAGTTGGCATTGATTCACCCCTCCACTTT

D: -
length: 12
size: -
V: TRBV6-5
J: TRBJ2-2
CDR3: CASRGDTGELFF
DNA: TGTGCCAGCAGGGGGGACACCGGGGAGCTGTTTTTT

D: -
length: 14
size: -
V: TRBV30
J: TRBJ2-3
CDR3: CAWSGDGGTDTQYF
DNA: TGTGCCTGGAGTGGTGACGGAGGCACAGATACGCAGTATTTT

D: -
length: 17
size: -
V: TRBV6-7
J: TRBJ1-1
CDR3: CASSYAKLRTPQAEAFF
DNA: TGTGCCAGCAGTTACGCGAAATTACGGACCCCGCAGGCTGAAGCTTTCTTT

D: -
length: 15
size: -
V: TRBV5-1
J: TRBJ1-4
CDR3: CASSLVGTSNEKLFF
DNA: TGCGCCAGCAGCTTGGTAGGGACAAGTAATGAAAAACTGTTTTTT

D: -
length: 15
size: -
V: TRBV19
J: TRBJ1-6
CDR3: CASSILGRETSPLHF
DNA: TGTGCCAGTAGTATATTGGGCAGGGAGACTTCACCCCTCCACTTT

D: -
length: 15
size: once
V: TRBV9
J: TRBJ1-5
CDR3: CASSVGAGANQPQHF
DNA: TGTGCCAGCAGCGTGGGGGCCGGAGCTAATCAGCCCCAGCATTTT

D: TRBD2
length: 16
size: -
V: TRBV18
J: TRBJ2-1
CDR3: CASSPPSGGVSNEQFF
DNA: TGTGCCAGCTCACCGCCTAGCGGTGGAGTCTCCAATGAGCAGTTCTTC